Given below is one TCR beta chain in context. What antigen it recognizes has not been identified. Base qualities are not provided; no much larger clone lies one nucleotide away. The germline V gene supplies CDR1 MDHEN and CDR2 SYDVKM. The CDR3 covers 15 residues, taking in both the cysteine and the phenylalanine. Kept here is only the CDR3 DNA, which spans 45 bases and is read in frame from base 1. V is trimmed back by 8 bases and J by 1 base, and the junction contains 8 bases that no gene match accounts for. The data were taken from a study of CD8+ T cells in alopecia areata (dated 2018 in TCRdb). Describing the broader study: The treated patients took part in an open-label pilot trial in which moderate-to-severe alopecia areata was treated with oral tofacitinib at 5 to 10 mg twice daily. Scalp clonality was compared among normal scalp (n=4), patchy alopecia areata scalp (n=8), and alopecia totalis/universalis scalp (n=8). Tofacitinib was given for 6 to 18 months, followed by 6 months of follow-up off drug to assess delayed response and recurrence. In treated patients, disease severity was measured using the SALT score, which gives the percentage of scalp surface area affected. High-throughput TCRbeta sequencing was used to examine T cell clonal expansion in alopecia areata in both the C3H/HeJ mouse model and human patients. immunoSEQ multiplex PCR using 35 Vbeta forward primers and 13 Jbeta reverse primers was used to amplify TCRbeta CDR3 regions. The RNA source kit depended on sample type: the PAXgene miRNA kit for fixed scalp, the miRNeasy kit for PBMCs, and the RNeasy kit for mouse skin. On the human side, TCRbeta sequencing was run on scalp tissue and on sorted CD4+ and CD8+ peripheral blood T cells from healthy controls and from alopecia areata patients with either patchy or totalis/universalis disease. Biopsies were taken from tofacitinib-treated patients at baseline and again at 4 and 24 weeks into treatment, and several of those patients also had a later scalp biopsy.

Receptor amplification or capture employed the immunoSEQ multiplex PCR assay. For TCR sequencing, RNA was extracted from every sample and reverse transcribed into cDNA to serve as template. SuperScript III was used to make first-strand cDNA, primed with a 2:1 mix of oligo-dT and random hexamers. A synthetic immune receptor repertoire was used to measure amplification bias, and any remaining bias was corrected computationally. In the original analysis: After raw reads were preprocessed to remove errors, the CDR3 was defined following IMGT conventions as running from the conserved cysteine to phenylalanine. Clonality was calculated as 1 minus Shannon entropy normalized by log2 of the number of productive unique TCRs. Whether scalp clones were CD4 or CD8 was inferred by matching scalp TCRbeta sequences against CD4 and CD8 repertoires sorted from blood. This is the immuneACCESS table as TCRdb keeps it, with only in-frame sequences that have V and J called. A part of the clones is gone; compared with another copy, unresolved V genes explain less than half, and the rest is unexplained. V and J calls and clone size are given by that table; D and trimming were obtained from the DNA. Counted in this sample were a few hundred thousand clones; roughly two fifths of them appeared once. The biggest ten clones account for 0.4% to 0.55% of the sample.

Reading the label with the study, this specimen's treatment or condition is: oral pan-JAK inhibitor, 5-10 mg twice daily. From alopecia areata patients, peripheral blood was collected along with lesional scalp punch biopsies. PBMCs were isolated by density centrifugation and stained for CD3, CD4 and CD8, and CD4+ and CD8+ T cells were sorted on a FACSAria. Broader findings and caveats from the paper: Unlike mouse skin, which is dominated by gammadelta T cells, normal human skin has resident alphabeta T cells that are also sequenced, and this complicates analysis of the scalp TCR repertoire. Many expanded lesional clones persisted in scalp and blood during tofacitinib treatment, which may partly explain relapse after stopping treatment. Compared with mice, TCR sequences shared between patients were less clear, possibly partly because of HLA diversity across the patient population. Higher clonality and more expanded CD8+ clones were observed in lesional scalp than in normal scalp, particularly in alopecia totalis/universalis, a finding suggestive of antigenic drive. With tofacitinib, both scalp clonality and the number of expanded CD8+ clones among the top 100 scalp clones went down significantly. Because the treated cohort was small and had just a single nonresponder, larger studies are needed to establish links between baseline CD8+ expansion and response.

The origin of this receptor is a human donor with alopecia areata. The chain is made from TRBV28 and TRBJ1-5, with 7 junctional bases fitting TRBD1. Sequencing used CD4+ T cells sorted from blood, obtained between weeks 30 and 35, from a patient treated with tofacitinib. The bases read TGTGCCAGCCGAGGGGGCCCGTCAAGCAATCAGCCCCAGCATTTT. This translates into CASRGGPSSNQPQHF.